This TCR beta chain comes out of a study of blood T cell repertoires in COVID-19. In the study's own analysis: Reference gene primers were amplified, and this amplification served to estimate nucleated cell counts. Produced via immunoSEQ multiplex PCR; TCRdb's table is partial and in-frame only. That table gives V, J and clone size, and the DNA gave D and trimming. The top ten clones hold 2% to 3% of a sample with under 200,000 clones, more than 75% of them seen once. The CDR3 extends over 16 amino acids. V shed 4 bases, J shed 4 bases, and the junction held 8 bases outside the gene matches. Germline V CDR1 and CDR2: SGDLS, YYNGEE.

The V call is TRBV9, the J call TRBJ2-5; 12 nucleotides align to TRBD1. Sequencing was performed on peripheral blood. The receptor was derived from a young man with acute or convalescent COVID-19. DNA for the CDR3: TGTGCCAGCAGCCTAGGGACAGGGGGCATAGGAGAGACCCAGTACTTC. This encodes CASSLGTGGIGETQYF. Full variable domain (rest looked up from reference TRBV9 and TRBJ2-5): DSGVTQTPKHLITATGQRVTLRCSPRSGDLSVYWYQQSLDQGLQFLIQYYNGEERAKGNILERFSAQQFPDLHSELNLSSLELGDSALYFCASSLGTGGIGETQYFGPGTRLLVL.